These T cell receptor beta chains were read from a single sample in a study of blood T cell repertoires in COVID-19. Libraries were prepared by immunoSEQ multiplex PCR; TCRdb keeps only in-frame clonotypes and omits some of them. The repertoire consists of some 250,000 clones, with 91% occurring once and the leading ten covering more than 1%. Sequencing input: PBMCs or T cells enriched from blood (not recorded which). These receptors all come from a human donor in a cohort exposed to, infected with or recovered from COVID-19 (not recorded which). The donor label of this sample is uncertain. Each CDR3 is given with its conserved first and last residue. The D gene is left open where the match is weak. Rows may omit the clone size; those that give it use once, few, many or a size class.

TRBJ1-1,TRBV10-2,.,.,CASSEGDSRDEAFF,TGCGCCAGCAGTGAAGGAGATTCCAGGGATGAAGCTTTCTTT
TRBJ2-7,TRBV18,once,.,CASSPPQGTYEQYF,TGTGCCAGCTCACCACCCCAGGGAACCTACGAGCAGTACTTC
TRBJ2-1,TRBV10-3,.,.,CAISDGGTYNEQFF,TGTGCCATCAGTGACGGGGGAACTTACAATGAGCAGTTCTTC
TRBJ1-5,TRBV2,.,TRBD1,CASSDDRARNQPQHF,TGTGCCAGCAGCGACGACAGGGCGCGCAATCAGCCCCAGCATTTT
TRBJ1-2,TRBV10-3,.,.,CAISESAGDYGYTF,TGTGCCATCAGTGAGTCGGCAGGGGACTATGGCTACACCTTC
TRBJ2-3,TRBV6-2/TRBV6-3,.,TRBD2,CASSLAGSSTDTQYF,TGTGCCAGCAGTCTAGCGGGATCTAGCACAGATACGCAGTATTTT
TRBJ2-1,TRBV6-6,.,.,CASSYESGENEQFF,TGTGCCAGCAGTTACGAATCAGGGGAAAATGAGCAGTTCTTC
TRBJ2-2,TRBV6-5,.,.,CASSQTGELFF,TGTGCCAGCAGCCAGACAGGGGAGCTGTTTTTT
TRBJ1-1,TRBV10-3,.,.,CAISGRGNTEAFF,TGTGCCATCAGTGGGAGGGGAAACACTGAAGCTTTCTTT
TRBJ2-7,TRBV18,.,TRBD1,CASSRTFRDSSYEQYF,TGTGCCAGCTCACGAACATTTCGGGACAGCTCCTACGAGCAGTACTTC
TRBJ1-4,TRBV10-1,.,.,CASISITGKSVGRPNEKLFF,TGCGCCAGCATCTCCATAACAGGGAAATCAGTCGGTCGCCCCAATGAAAAACTGTTTTTT
TRBJ2-1,TRBV4-3,once,TRBD2,CASSQDLAGGPYNEQFF,TGCGCCAGCAGCCAAGATTTAGCGGGGGGGCCTTACAATGAGCAGTTCTTC
TRBJ2-3,TRBV5-1,.,.,CASSLLRTPTRDTQYF,TGCGCCAGCAGCTTGTTACGGACTCCTACCCGCGATACGCAGTATTTT
TRBJ1-2,TRBV6-6,.,TRBD1,CASSRTGTAANYGYTF,TGTGCCAGCAGCCGGACAGGGACTGCAGCTAACTATGGCTACACCTTC
TRBJ2-4,TRBV18,.,.,CASSPFQQLAPRKNIQYF,TGTGCCAGCTCACCCTTCCAGCAATTAGCCCCACGCAAAAACATTCAGTACTTC
TRBJ2-7,TRBV30,once,.,CAWSPTGMSSYEQYF,TGTGCCTGGAGTCCGACGGGTATGAGCTCCTACGAGCAGTACTTC
TRBJ2-1,TRBV9,.,.,CASSPGPYSYNEQFF,TGTGCCAGCAGCCCTGGCCCTTACTCCTACAATGAGCAGTTCTTC
TRBJ2-5,TRBV30,once,.,CACSEETQYF,TGTGCCTGTTCAGAAGAGACCCAGTACTTC
TRBJ2-3,TRBV24-1,.,.,CATSDPNSGSTDTQYF,TGTGCCACCAGTGATCCGAATAGTGGTAGCACAGATACGCAGTATTTT
TRBJ2-7,TRBV7-9,.,.,CASSRPIGGPDNEQYF,TGTGCCAGCAGCCGACCGATAGGCGGGCCAGACAACGAGCAGTACTTC
TRBJ1-2,TRBV6-5,.,TRBD1,CASSGTGAYYGYTF,TGTGCCAGCAGCGGGACAGGGGCCTACTATGGCTACACCTTC
TRBJ1-4,TRBV19,.,TRBD1,CASSIWTGTLTEKLFF,TGTGCCAGTAGTATCTGGACAGGGACATTGACTGAAAAACTGTTTTTT
TRBJ1-5,TRBV25-1,.,TRBD1,CASSVTGGNQPQHF,TGTGCCAGCAGTGTCACAGGGGGCAATCAGCCCCAGCATTTT
TRBJ1-2,TRBV11-2,.,.,CASISSRQIPYGYTF,TGTGCCAGCATCTCATCCCGACAAATACCTTATGGCTACACCTTC
TRBJ1-1,TRBV15,.,.,CATSFGHSGRAFF,TGTGCCACCAGCTTCGGACATTCCGGGAGAGCTTTCTTT
TRBJ1-1,TRBV19,few,.,CASSTRLNTEAFF,TGTGCCAGTAGTACCCGGTTGAACACTGAAGCTTTCTTT
TRBJ1-2,TRBV6-5,once,.,CASQGHYGYTF,TGTGCGTCTCAGGGGCACTATGGCTACACCTTC
TRBJ2-1,TRBV4-1,.,TRBD1,CASSQTLDRVDEQFF,TGCGCCAGCAGCCAAACCTTAGACAGGGTCGATGAGCAGTTCTTC
TRBJ1-2,TRBV6-5,.,.,CASSLVSGNYGYTF,TGTGCCAGCAGCCTCGTGTCGGGGAACTATGGCTACACCTTC
TRBJ2-1,TRBV7-3,once,.,CASSLAFGRNNEQFF,TGTGCCAGCAGCTTGGCCTTTGGCAGGAACAATGAGCAGTTCTTC
TRBJ2-7,TRBV24-1,.,.,CATSDFNEQYF,TGTGCCACCAGTGATTTTAACGAGCAGTACTTC
TRBJ1-2,TRBV4-2,.,.,CASSHQDSPDGYTF,TGTGCCAGCAGCCACCAAGACAGCCCCGATGGCTACACCTTC
TRBJ1-4,TRBV2,.,TRBD1,CASSIQGVANEKLFF,TGTGCCAGCAGTATACAGGGGGTGGCTAATGAAAAACTGTTTTTT
TRBJ2-5,TRBV9,.,TRBD2,CASSVNRGGEETQYF,TGTGCCAGCAGCGTCAATCGCGGGGGGGAAGAGACCCAGTACTTC
TRBJ2-2,TRBV9,.,TRBD2,CASSGDREDNTGELFF,TGTGCCAGCAGCGGGGACCGGGAGGATAACACCGGGGAGCTGTTTTTT
TRBJ2-5,TRBV18,once,.,CASSRVSGGYQETQYF,TGTGCCAGCTCAAGAGTAAGCGGAGGGTACCAAGAGACCCAGTACTTC
TRBJ2-5,TRBV6-5,.,.,CASRVGETQYF,TGTGCCAGCAGAGTGGGCGAGACCCAGTACTTC
TRBJ2-7,TRBV6-2/TRBV6-3,.,TRBD2,CASSRGGLSYEQYF,TGTGCCAGCAGTCGCGGGGGGCTCTCCTACGAGCAGTACTTC
TRBJ1-1,TRBV6-4,.,TRBD1,CASSLGQGTEAFF,TGTGCCAGCAGCCTCGGACAGGGCACTGAAGCTTTCTTT
TRBJ1-5,TRBV6-5,.,TRBD1,CASSSGQGAQPQHF,TGTGCCAGCAGTTCGGGACAGGGGGCTCAGCCCCAGCATTTT
TRBJ1-1,TRBV18,.,TRBD1,CASSPDRGKVNTEAFF,TGTGCCAGCTCACCAGACAGGGGGAAGGTGAACACTGAAGCTTTCTTT
TRBJ1-4,TRBV7-8,.,.,CASSSLRTVINEKLFF,TGTGCCAGCAGCTCACTCAGGACAGTAATTAATGAAAAACTGTTTTTT